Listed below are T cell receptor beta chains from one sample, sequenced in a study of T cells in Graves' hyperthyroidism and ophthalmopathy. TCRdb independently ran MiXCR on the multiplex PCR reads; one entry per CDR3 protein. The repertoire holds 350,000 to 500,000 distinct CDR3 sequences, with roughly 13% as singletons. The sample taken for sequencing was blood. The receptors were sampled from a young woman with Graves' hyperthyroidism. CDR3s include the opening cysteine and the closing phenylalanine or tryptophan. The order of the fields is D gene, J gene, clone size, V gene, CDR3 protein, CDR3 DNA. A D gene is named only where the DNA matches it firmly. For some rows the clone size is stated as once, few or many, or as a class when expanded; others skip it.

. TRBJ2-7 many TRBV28 CASSLQGTPYEQYF TGTGCCAGCAGTCTCCAGGGTACCCCCTACGAGCAGTACTTC
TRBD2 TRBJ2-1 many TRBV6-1 CAIGTSGSFEQFF TGTGCCATCGGGACTAGCGGGAGTTTTGAGCAGTTCTTC
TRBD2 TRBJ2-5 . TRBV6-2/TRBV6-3 CASSYLGLAGVETQYF TGTGCCAGCAGTTACTTAGGACTAGCGGGAGTTGAGACCCAGTACTTC
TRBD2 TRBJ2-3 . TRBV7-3 CASSFGLAFTDTQYF TGTGCCAGCAGCTTTGGACTAGCGTTCACAGATACGCAGTATTTT
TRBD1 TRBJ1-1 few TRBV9 CASSVEIPGTGGGEAFF TGTGCCAGCAGCGTAGAAATCCCCGGGACAGGGGGCGGGGAAGCTTTCTTT
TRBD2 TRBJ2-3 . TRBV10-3 CAISGPSGRTDTQYF TGTGCCATCAGTGGCCCTAGCGGGAGAACAGATACGCAGTATTTT
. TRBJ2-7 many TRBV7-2 CASRLTGEYEQYF TGTGCCAGCAGGTTGACCGGGGAGTACGAGCAGTACTTC
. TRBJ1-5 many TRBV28 CASREGVQPQHF TGTGCCAGCAGGGAGGGAGTTCAGCCCCAGCATTTT
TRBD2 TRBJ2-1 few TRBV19 CASSPKTGTSEQFF TGTGCCAGTAGTCCGAAAACCGGGACTAGTGAGCAGTTCTTC
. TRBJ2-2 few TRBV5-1 CASSLVSLGTGELFF TGCGCCAGCAGCTTGGTCAGCCTGGGAACCGGGGAGCTGTTTTTT
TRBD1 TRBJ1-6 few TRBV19 CASSIRDSNSPLHF TGTGCCAGTAGTATAAGGGACAGTAATTCACCCCTCCACTTT
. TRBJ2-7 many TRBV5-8 CASSFYGPSYEQYF TGTGCCAGCAGCTTCTACGGACCCTCCTACGAGCAGTACTTC
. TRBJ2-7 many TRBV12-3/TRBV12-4 CASSLSPSVTGTYEQYF TGTGCCAGCAGTTTAAGTCCCAGTGTCACGGGGACCTACGAGCAGTACTTC
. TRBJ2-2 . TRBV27 CASGREGWATGELFF TGTGCCAGCGGGAGAGAGGGGTGGGCCACCGGGGAGCTGTTTTTT
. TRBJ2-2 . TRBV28 CASSRSNPGELFF TGTGCCAGCAGTCGATCAAATCCCGGGGAGCTGTTTTTT
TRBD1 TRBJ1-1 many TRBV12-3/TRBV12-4 CASREGPGGLRRNTEAFF TGTGCCAGCAGGGAGGGACCAGGGGGCTTAAGGAGGAACACTGAAGCTTTCTTT
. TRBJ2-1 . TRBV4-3 CASSQDLGAREQFF TGCGCCAGCAGCCAAGATTTAGGGGCTCGGGAGCAGTTCTTC
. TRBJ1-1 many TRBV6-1 CASSEHTNTEAFF TGTGCCAGCAGTGAACATACGAACACTGAAGCTTTCTTT
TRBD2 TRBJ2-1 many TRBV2 CASSAGGGNEQFF TGTGCCAGCAGTGCGGGAGGGGGGAATGAGCAGTTCTTC
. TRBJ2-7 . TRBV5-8 CASSLERVTYEQYF TGTGCCAGCAGCTTGGAACGGGTTACCTACGAGCAGTACTTC
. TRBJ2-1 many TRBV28 CASNYVYNEQFF TGTGCCAGCAATTATGTCTACAATGAGCAGTTCTTC
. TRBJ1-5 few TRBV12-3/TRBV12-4 CASRRGGQINQPQHF TGTGCCAGCAGACGAGGGGGACAAATCAATCAGCCCCAGCATTTT
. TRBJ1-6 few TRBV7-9 CASSPRPVTINSPLHF TGTGCCAGCAGCCCCCGTCCGGTCACGATTAATTCACCCCTCCACTTT
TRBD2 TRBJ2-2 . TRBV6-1 CATYGRETTWELFF TGTGCCACCTATGGGCGGGAGACCACTTGGGAGCTGTTTTTT
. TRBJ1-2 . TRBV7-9 CASSLASEGYTF TGTGCCAGCAGCTTAGCCTCAGAAGGCTACACCTTC
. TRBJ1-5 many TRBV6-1 CASSESTGLHQPQHF TGTGCCAGCAGTGAATCTACAGGGCTCCATCAGCCCCAGCATTTT
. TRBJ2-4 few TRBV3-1 CASSQDFRTGAKNIQYF TGTGCCAGCAGCCAAGACTTCCGGACGGGGGCCAAAAACATTCAGTACTTC
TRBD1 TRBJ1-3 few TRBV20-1 CSARGGQGAHTIYF TGCAGTGCTAGAGGGGGACAGGGGGCACACACCATATATTTT
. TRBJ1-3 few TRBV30 CAWIPEIRGSGNTIYF TGTGCCTGGATTCCGGAAATACGGGGCTCTGGAAACACCATATATTTT
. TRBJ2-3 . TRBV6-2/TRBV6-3 CASRNSGDTQYF TGTGCCAGCCGTAATAGCGGAGATACGCAGTATTTT
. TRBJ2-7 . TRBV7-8 CASSPRTGSSYEQHF TGTGCCAGCAGCCCGCGGACGGGAAGCTCCTACGAGCAGCACTTC
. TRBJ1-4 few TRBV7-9 CASHGGEKLFF TGTGCCAGCCACGGCGGTGAAAAACTGTTTTTT